The clone carrying this TCR beta chain was observed a single time. Its target is unknown. This sample is part of a study of OX40 agonist ivuxolimab in advanced cancers. Study conclusions and caveats: Averaged across samples, CD8+ T cells carried more expanded clones than CD4+ did.

The ends were cut back, 1 base at V and 2 bases at J, with 6 bases in the middle. Germline V gene data show CDR1 as SGHVS and CDR2 as FQNEAQ. The CDR3 totals 13 residues. The assay was immunoSEQ multiplex PCR, and TCRdb's table has in-frame clones only and misses some. This table holds about 17,000 clones, nearly 95% found once. This chain links TRBV7-8 with TRBJ2-7; D not resolved. This clonotype was sampled from an adult with an advanced solid tumor such as melanoma, head and neck, liver or kidney cancer. The source material was CD4+ or CD8+ T cells sorted from blood, sampled in a trial of the OX40 agonist ivuxolimab. The CDR3 DNA reads as TGTGCCAGCAGCTTAGGGGAAACCTACGAGCAGTACTTC. The encoded protein is CASSLGETYEQYF. The whole variable domain, filled in from reference TRBV7-8 and TRBJ2-7, reads GAGVSQSPRYKVAKRGQDVALRCDPISGHVSLFWYQQALGQGPEFLTYFQNEAQLDKSGLPSDRFFAERPEGSVSTLKIQRTQQEDSAVYLCASSLGETYEQYFGPGTRLTVT.